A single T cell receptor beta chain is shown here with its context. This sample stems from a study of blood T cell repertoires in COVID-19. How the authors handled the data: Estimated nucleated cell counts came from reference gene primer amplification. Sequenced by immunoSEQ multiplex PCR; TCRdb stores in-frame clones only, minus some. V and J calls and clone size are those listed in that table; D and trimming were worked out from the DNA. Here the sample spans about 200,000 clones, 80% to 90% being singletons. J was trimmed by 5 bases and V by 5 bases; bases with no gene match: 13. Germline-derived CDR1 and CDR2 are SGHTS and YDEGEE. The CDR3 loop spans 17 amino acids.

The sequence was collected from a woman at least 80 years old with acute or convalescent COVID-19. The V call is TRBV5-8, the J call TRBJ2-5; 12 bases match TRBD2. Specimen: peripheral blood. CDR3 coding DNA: TGTGCCAGCAGGGTTCTAGCGGGAGGGCCTCGTCGGGAGACCCAGTACTTC. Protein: CASRVLAGGPRRETQYF. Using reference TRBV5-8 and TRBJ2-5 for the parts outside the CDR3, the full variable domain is EAGVTQSPTHLIKTRGQQATLRCSPISGHTSVYWYQQALGLGLQFLLWYDEGEERNRGNFPPRFSGRQFPNYSSELNVNALELEDSALYLCASRVLAGGPRRETQYFGPGTRLLVL.